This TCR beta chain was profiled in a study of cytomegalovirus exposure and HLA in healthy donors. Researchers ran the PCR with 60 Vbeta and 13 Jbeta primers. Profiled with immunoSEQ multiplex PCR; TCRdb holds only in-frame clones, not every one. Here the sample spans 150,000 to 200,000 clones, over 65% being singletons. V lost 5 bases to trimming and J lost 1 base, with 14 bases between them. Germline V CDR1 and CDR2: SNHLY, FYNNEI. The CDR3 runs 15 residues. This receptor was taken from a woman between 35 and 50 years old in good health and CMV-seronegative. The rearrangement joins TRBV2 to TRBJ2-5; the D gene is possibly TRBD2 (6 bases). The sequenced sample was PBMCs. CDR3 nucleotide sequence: TGTGCCAGCAGTCCCGGGGCGGGGCCCCAAGAGACCCAGTACTTC. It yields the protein CASSPGAGPQETQYF.